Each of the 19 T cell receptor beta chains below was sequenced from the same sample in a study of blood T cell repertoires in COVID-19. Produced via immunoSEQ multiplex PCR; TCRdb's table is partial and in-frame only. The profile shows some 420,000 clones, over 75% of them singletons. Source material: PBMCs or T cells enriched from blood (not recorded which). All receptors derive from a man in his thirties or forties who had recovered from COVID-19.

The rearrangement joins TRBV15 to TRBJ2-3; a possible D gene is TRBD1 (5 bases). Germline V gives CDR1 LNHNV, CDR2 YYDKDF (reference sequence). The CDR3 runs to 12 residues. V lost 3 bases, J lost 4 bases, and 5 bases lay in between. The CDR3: CATSRGPDTQYF. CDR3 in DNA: TGTGCCACCAGCAGGGGGCCAGATACGCAGTATTTT.

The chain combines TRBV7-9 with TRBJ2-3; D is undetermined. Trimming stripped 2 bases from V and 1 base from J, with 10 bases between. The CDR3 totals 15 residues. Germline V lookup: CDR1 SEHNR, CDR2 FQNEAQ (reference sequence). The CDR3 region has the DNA TGTGCCAGCAGCTTAAGTCAGCGTGGCACAGATACGCAGTATTTT. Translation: CASSLSQRGTDTQYF. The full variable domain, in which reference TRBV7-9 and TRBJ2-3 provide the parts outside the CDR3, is DTGVSQNPRHKITKRGQNVTFRCDPISEHNRLYWYRQTLGQGPEFLTYFQNEAQLEKSRLLSDRFSAERPKGSFSTLEIQRTEQGDSAMYLCASSLSQRGTDTQYFGPGTRLTVL.

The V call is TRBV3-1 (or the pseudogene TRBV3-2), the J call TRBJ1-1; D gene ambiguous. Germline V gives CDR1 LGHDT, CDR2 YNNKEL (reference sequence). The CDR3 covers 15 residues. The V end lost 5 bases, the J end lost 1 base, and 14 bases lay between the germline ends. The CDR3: CASSEQLFRNTEAFF. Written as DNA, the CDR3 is TGTGCCAGCAGCGAACAGCTGTTCAGGAACACTGAAGCTTTCTTT.

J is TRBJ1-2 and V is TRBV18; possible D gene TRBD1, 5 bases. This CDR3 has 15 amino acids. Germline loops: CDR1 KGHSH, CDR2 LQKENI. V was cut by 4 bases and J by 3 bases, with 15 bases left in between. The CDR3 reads CASSLQGPLDYGYTF. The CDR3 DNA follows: TGTGCCAGCTCACTCCAGGGCCCCTTGGACTATGGCTACACCTTC.

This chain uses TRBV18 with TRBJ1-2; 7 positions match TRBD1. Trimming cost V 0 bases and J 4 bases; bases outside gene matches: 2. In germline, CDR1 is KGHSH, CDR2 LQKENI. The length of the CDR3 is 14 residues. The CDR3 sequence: CASSPPGQLYGYTF. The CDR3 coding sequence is TGTGCCAGCTCACCACCGGGACAGCTCTATGGCTACACCTTC. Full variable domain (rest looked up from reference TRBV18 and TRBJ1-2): NAGVMQNPRHLVRRRGQEARLRCSPMKGHSHVYWYRQLPEEGLKFMVYLQKENIIDESGMPKERFSAEFPKEGPSILRIQQVVRGDSAAYFCASSPPGQLYGYTFGSGTRLTVV.

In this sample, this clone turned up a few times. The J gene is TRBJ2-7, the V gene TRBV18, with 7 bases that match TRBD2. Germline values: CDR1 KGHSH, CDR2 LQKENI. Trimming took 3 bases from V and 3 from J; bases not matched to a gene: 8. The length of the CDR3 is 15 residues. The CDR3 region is CASSPQWGEGYEQYF. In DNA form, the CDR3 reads TGTGCCAGCTCACCCCAGTGGGGGGAGGGCTACGAGCAGTACTTC.

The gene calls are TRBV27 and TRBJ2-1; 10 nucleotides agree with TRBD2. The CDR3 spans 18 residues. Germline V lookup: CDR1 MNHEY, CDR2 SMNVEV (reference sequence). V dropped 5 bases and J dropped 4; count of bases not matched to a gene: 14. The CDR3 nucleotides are TGTGCCAGCAGTGGGTCCCTAGCGGGAGTTAGGTTTTACAATGAGCAGTTCTTC. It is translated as CASSGSLAGVRFYNEQFF.

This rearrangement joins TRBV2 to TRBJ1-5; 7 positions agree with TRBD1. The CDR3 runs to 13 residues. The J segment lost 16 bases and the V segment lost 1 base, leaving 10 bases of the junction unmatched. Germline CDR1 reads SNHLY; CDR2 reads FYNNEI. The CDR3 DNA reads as TGTGCCAGCAGTGAAGGCATCGAAACAGGGGTACATTTT. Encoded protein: CASSEGIETGVHF.

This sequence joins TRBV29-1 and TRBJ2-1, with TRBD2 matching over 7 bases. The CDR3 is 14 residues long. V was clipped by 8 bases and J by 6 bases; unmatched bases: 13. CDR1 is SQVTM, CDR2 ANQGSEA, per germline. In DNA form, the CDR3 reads TGCAGCTTCATCGGGGAGGGTGTGGGCAATGAGCAGTTCTTC. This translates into CSFIGEGVGNEQFF.

The DNA for the CDR3 is TGTGCCAGCAGTTTAGGCCCCTTGAATGAGCAGTTCTTC. Protein product: CASSLGPLNEQFF. The V gene is TRBV28, the J gene TRBJ2-1, with D uncertain. Per germline, CDR1 MDHEN and CDR2 SYDVKM. The V gene lost 2 bases and the J gene lost 7 bases, with 9 bases spanning the gap. The CDR3 length is 13 residues.

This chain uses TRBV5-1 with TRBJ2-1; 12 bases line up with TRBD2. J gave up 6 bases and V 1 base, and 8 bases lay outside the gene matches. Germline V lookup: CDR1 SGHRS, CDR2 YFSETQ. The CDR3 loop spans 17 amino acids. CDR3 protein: CASSLRTSGTPPNEQFF. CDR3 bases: TGCGCCAGCAGCTTGAGGACTAGCGGGACTCCCCCCAATGAGCAGTTCTTC.

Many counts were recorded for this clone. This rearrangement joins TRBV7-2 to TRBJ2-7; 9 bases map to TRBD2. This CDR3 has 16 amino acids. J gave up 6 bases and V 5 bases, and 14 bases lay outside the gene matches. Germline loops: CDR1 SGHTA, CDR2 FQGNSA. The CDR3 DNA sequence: TGTGCCAGCAGCCCCCGGGGCGCGGGAGGGCCTGTCGAGCAGTACTTC. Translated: CASSPRGAGGPVEQYF.

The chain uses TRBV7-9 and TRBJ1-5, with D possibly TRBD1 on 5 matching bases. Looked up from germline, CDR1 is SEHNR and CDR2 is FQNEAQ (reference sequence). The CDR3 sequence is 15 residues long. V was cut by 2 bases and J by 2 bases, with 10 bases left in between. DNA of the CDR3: TGTGCCAGCAGCTTATCAGGGATTGGCAATCAGCCCCAGCATTTT. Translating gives CASSLSGIGNQPQHF.

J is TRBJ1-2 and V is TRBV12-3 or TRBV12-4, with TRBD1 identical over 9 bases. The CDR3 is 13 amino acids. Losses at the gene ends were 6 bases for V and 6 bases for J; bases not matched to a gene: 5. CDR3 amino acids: CASRSTGGNGYTF. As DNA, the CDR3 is TGTGCCAGCAGGTCGACAGGGGGTAATGGCTACACCTTC.

The CDR3 is CASSLWSPTNEKLFF. The CDR3 coding sequence is TGTGCCAGCAGCTTGTGGAGCCCAACTAATGAAAAACTGTTTTTT. The J gene is TRBJ1-4, the V gene TRBV5-4; D gene ambiguous. The CDR3 runs to 15 residues. Per the germline V gene, CDR1 is SGHNT and CDR2 is YYREEE (reference sequence). V lost 1 base and J 0 bases, leaving 7 bases between the germline ends.

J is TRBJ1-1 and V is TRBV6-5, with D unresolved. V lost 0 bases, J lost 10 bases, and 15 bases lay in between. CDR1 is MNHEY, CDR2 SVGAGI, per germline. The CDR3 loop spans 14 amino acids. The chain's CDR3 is CASSYSILGPLAFF. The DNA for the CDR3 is TGTGCCAGCAGTTACTCGATCCTTGGGCCGTTAGCTTTCTTT.

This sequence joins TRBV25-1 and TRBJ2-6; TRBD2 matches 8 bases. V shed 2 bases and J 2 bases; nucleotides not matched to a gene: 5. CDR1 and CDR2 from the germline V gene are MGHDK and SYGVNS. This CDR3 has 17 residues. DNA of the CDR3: TGTGCCAGCAGTGAACGGGGGGGTCCCACTGGGGCCAACGTCCTGACTTTC. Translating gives CASSERGGPTGANVLTF.

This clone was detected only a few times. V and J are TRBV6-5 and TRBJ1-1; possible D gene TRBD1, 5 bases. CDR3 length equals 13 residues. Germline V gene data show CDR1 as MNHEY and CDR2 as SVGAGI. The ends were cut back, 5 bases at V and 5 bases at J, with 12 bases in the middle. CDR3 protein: CASSRDGRTEAFF. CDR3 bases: TGTGCCAGCAGTAGGGACGGGAGGACTGAAGCTTTCTTT.

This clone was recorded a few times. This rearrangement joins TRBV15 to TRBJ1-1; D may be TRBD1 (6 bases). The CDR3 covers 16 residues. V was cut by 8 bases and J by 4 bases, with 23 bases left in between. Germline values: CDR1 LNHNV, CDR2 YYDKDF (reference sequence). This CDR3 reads CATLKPTGNPLTEAFF. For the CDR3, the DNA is TGTGCCACCCTAAAACCTACAGGGAACCCCCTCACTGAAGCTTTCTTT.